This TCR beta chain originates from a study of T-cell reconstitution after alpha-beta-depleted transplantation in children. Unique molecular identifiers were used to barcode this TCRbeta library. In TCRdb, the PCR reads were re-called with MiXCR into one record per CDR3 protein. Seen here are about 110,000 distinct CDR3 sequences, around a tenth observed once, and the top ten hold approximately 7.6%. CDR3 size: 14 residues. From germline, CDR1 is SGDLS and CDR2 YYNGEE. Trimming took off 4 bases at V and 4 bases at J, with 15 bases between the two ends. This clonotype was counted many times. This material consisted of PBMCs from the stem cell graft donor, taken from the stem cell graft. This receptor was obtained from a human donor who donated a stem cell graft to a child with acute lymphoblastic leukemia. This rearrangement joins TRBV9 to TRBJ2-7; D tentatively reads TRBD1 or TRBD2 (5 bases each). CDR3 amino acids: CASSPRGVGYEQYF. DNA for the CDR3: TGTGCCAGCAGCCCCCGAGGGGTGGGATACGAGCAGTACTTC.